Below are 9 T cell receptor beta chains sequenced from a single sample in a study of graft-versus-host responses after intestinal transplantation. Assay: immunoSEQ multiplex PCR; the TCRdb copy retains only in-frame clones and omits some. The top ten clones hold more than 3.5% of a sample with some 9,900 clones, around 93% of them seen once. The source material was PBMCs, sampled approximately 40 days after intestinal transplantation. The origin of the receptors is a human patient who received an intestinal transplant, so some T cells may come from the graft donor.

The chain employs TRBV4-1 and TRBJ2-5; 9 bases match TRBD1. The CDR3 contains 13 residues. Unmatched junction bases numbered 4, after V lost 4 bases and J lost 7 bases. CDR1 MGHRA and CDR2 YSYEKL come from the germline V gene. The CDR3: CASSRDREGTQYF. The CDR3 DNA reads TGCGCCAGCAGCCGGGACAGGGAGGGGACCCAGTACTTC.

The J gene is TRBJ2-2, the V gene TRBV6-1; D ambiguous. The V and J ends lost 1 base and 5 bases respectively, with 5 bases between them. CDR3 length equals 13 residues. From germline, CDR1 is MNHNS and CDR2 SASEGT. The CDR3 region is CASSEGVTGELFF. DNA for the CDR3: TGTGCCAGCAGTGAAGGAGTAACCGGGGAGCTGTTTTTT.

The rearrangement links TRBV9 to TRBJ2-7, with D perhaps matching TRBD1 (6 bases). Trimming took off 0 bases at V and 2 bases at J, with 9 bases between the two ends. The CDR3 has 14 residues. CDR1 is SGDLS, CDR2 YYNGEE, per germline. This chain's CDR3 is CASSVGDTPYEQYF. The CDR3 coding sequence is TGTGCCAGCAGCGTAGGGGACACACCCTACGAGCAGTACTTC.

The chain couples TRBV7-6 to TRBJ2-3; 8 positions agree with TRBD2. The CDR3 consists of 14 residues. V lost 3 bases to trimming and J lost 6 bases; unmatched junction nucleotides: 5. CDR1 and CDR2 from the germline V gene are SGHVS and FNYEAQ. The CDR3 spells CASSLSGGADTQYF. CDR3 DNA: TGTGCCAGCAGCTTGAGCGGGGGAGCTGATACGCAGTATTTT. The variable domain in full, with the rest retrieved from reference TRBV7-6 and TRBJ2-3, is GAGVSQSPRYKVTKRGQDVALRCDPISGHVSLYWYRQALGQGPEFLTYFNYEAQQDKSGLPNDRFSAERPEGSISTLTIQRTEQRDSAMYRCASSLSGGADTQYFGPGTRLTVL.

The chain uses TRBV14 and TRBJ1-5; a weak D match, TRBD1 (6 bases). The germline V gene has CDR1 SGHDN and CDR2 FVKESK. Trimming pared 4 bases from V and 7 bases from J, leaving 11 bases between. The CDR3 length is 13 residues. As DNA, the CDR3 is TGTGCCAGCAGCCTGGGGGCAAGACAGCCCCAGCATTTT. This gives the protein CASSLGARQPQHF.

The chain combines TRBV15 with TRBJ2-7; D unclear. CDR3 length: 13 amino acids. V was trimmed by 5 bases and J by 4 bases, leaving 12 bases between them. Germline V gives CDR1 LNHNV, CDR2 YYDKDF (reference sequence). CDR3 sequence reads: CATSDGTRYEQYF. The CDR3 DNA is TGTGCCACCAGCGATGGAACCAGGTACGAGCAGTACTTC.

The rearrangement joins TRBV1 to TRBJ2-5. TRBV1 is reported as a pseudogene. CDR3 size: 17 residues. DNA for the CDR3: TGCACCAGCAGCCAAGATGGGCCAAAAGCCGGAGCGGAGACCCAGTACTTC. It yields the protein CTSSQDGPKAGAETQYF.

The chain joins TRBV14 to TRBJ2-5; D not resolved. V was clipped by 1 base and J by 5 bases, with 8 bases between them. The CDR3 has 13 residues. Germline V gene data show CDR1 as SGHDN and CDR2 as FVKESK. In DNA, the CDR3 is TGTGCCAGCAGCCAAGTTAGCCCGGAGACCCAGTACTTC. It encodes CASSQVSPETQYF.

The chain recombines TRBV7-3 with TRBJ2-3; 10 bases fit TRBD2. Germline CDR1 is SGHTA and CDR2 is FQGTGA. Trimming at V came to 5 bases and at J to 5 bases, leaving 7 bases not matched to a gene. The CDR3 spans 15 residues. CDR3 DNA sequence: TGTGCCAGCAGCCCGAGCGGGGGGGCGGGAGATACGCAGTATTTT. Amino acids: CASSPSGGAGDTQYF.